What follows are 16 T cell receptor beta chains derived from one specimen sequenced in a study of CD8 T cells in ankylosing spondylitis. Antigen specificity for these receptors is unknown. MiXCR, applied by TCRdb to the 5' RACE reads, yields one record per CDR3 protein. The sample has about 540,000 distinct CDR3 sequences; approximately 12% are singletons. General study points: Apparently characteristic of ankylosing spondylitis blood was a TCR beta motif (about eight highly homologous variants).

Sequencing was done on a sample of blood, either unsorted or a sorted T cell fraction (not recorded which). These receptors originate from a male donor with ankylosing spondylitis.

The J gene is TRBJ2-1, the V gene TRBV20-1; D is unclear. The V end was cut by 2 bases, the J end by 5 bases, with 7 bases between. Germline CDR1 is DFQATT and CDR2 is SNEGSKA (reference sequence). This CDR3 is built from 12 residues. The DNA of the CDR3 is TGCAGTGCTAGATGGGTAAACAATGAGCAGTTCTTC. Residues: CSARWVNNEQFF.

The sample holds a few counts of this clonotype. The rearrangement uses TRBV2 and TRBJ2-7, with unresolved D. The CDR3 has 12 amino acids. CDR1 and CDR2 from the germline V gene are SNHLY and FYNNEI. Trimming shortened V by 2 bases and J by 3 bases, and 5 bases separated the two germline ends. As DNA, the CDR3 is TGTGCCAGCAGTGAAAGCGTCTACGAGCAGTACTTC. This codes for CASSESVYEQYF.

This clonotype has a handful of counts. DNA of the CDR3: TGCAGTGCCGCTAAGAGGGAGGGTGGCTACACCTTC. It yields the protein CSAAKREGGYTF. The chain has TRBV20-1 and TRBJ1-2, with no clear D. CDR1 DFQATT and CDR2 SNEGSKA come from the germline V gene (reference sequence). The CDR3 contains 12 residues. V gave up 6 bases and J gave up 7 bases, with 15 bases separating them.

This clonotype was found many times. J is TRBJ2-1 and V is TRBV12-3 or TRBV12-4; D might be TRBD1 (6 bases). V was trimmed by 2 bases and J by 5 bases, leaving 7 bases between them. The CDR3 is 13 amino acids. In DNA form, the CDR3 reads TGTGCCAGCAGTTTAAGGGGGAACAATGAGCAGTTCTTC. Protein: CASSLRGNNEQFF.

In DNA form, the CDR3 reads TGTGCCAGCAGCCAATCCATGGGTAGCGGTATCTCCTACGAGCAGTACTTC. It encodes CASSQSMGSGISYEQYF. The chain couples TRBV16 to TRBJ2-7; a possible D gene is TRBD2 (6 bases). V was cut by 0 bases and J by 0 bases, with 15 bases left in between. This CDR3 comprises 17 residues. CDR1 is KGHSY and CDR2 is FQNENV in the germline V gene.

This clonotype was counted between two and nine times. The CDR3 is CSARLVAETQYF. The CDR3, as DNA: TGCAGTGCCAGACTAGTAGCAGAGACCCAGTACTTC. The rearrangement uses TRBV20-1 and TRBJ2-5, with TRBD2 as a possible D gene (6 bases). The V gene's germline CDR1 is DFQATT and CDR2 SNEGSKA (reference sequence). V lost 6 bases and J 4 bases, leaving 12 bases between the germline ends. The CDR3 has 12 amino acids.

DNA for the CDR3: TGTGCCAGCAGGCAAAATTGGTCGGGCCCCCAGCATTTT. Translating gives CASRQNWSGPQHF. The V call is TRBV6-1, the J call TRBJ1-5; D not resolved. The CDR3 sequence is 13 residues long. The ends were cut back, 6 bases at V and 10 bases at J, with 16 bases in the middle. The germline gives CDR1 MNHNS, CDR2 SASEGT.

The chain employs TRBV12-3 or TRBV12-4 and TRBJ2-5, with D maybe TRBD2 (6 bases). The CDR3 has 15 residues. The V end lost 5 bases, the J end lost 5 bases, and 18 bases lay between the germline ends. The chain's CDR3 is CASSPRAGYLETQYF. DNA for the CDR3: TGTGCCAGCAGTCCGCGGGCGGGATATCTGGAGACCCAGTACTTC.

This clonotype was seen a few times. The J gene is TRBJ1-1, the V gene TRBV6-5; TRBD1 might be the D (6 bases). Germline CDR1 and CDR2: MNHEY and SVGAGI. Between the trimmed V and J ends, which lost 2 bases and 4 bases, there was a span of 14 bases. The CDR3 extends over 15 amino acids. CDR3 residues: CASSYVPGATTEAFF. CDR3 nucleotide sequence: TGTGCCAGCAGTTACGTTCCGGGGGCGACCACTGAAGCTTTCTTT.

This rearrangement joins TRBV5-1 to TRBJ2-3, with D perhaps TRBD2 (6 bases). The CDR3 runs to 14 residues. The V end lost 5 bases, the J end lost 2 bases, and 12 bases lay between the germline ends. Germline V gene sequence: CDR1 SGHRS, CDR2 YFSETQ. The CDR3: CASSRDSDTDTQYF. In DNA form, the CDR3 reads TGCGCCAGCAGTCGGGACTCCGACACAGATACGCAGTATTTT.

The sample holds a few counts of this clonotype. V and J are TRBV29-1 and TRBJ2-1, with D perhaps assigned TRBD1 or TRBD2 (5 bases each). Trimming shortened V by 2 bases and J by 5 bases, and 13 bases separated the two germline ends. The CDR3 contains 14 residues. Germline assignment: CDR1 SQVTM and CDR2 ANQGSEA. CDR3: CSVENHVGHNEQFF. For the CDR3, the DNA is TGCAGCGTTGAAAATCACGTGGGACACAATGAGCAGTTCTTC.

Ten or more counts support this clonotype. The genes are TRBV29-1 and TRBJ1-2; TRBD1 is a possible D gene (6 bases). The germline CDR1 and CDR2 sequences are SQVTM and ANQGSEA. Trimming left V 2 bases short and J 4 bases short, with 11 bases between. The CDR3 runs to 13 residues. The CDR3 loop is CSVERGLGYGYTF. The CDR3 bases are TGCAGCGTTGAACGGGGGCTAGGCTATGGCTACACCTTC.

This chain joins TRBV20-1 and TRBJ2-3; 9 bases map to TRBD1. The J segment lost 2 bases and the V segment lost 3 bases, leaving 6 bases of the junction unmatched. The CDR3 runs to 15 residues. CDR1 is DFQATT, CDR2 SNEGSKA, per germline (reference sequence). CDR3 nucleotide sequence: TGCAGTGCTAGGGGGGACAGGGCCGACACAGATACGCAGTATTTT. Protein sequence: CSARGDRADTDTQYF.

V gene TRBV20-1 combines with J gene TRBJ2-3; tentatively, D is TRBD1 or TRBD2 (5 bases each). This CDR3 has 12 residues. The ends were cut back, 3 bases at V and 6 bases at J, with 10 bases in the middle. CDR1 is DFQATT and CDR2 is SNEGSKA in the germline V gene (reference sequence). This CDR3 reads CSASPREDTQYF. CDR3 nucleotide sequence: TGCAGTGCTAGCCCCAGGGAGGATACGCAGTATTTT.

This clonotype occurred a few times. The rearrangement links TRBV29-1 to TRBJ1-6; D gene ambiguous. Per germline, CDR1 SQVTM and CDR2 ANQGSEA. This CDR3 comprises 12 residues. Trimming cost V 4 bases and J 5 bases, with 6 bases left between them. CDR3 coding DNA: TGCAGCGTTGGCGGAGATAATTCACCCCTCCACTTT. Translation gives CSVGGDNSPLHF.

This clonotype was observed at least ten times. This rearrangement joins TRBV27 to TRBJ1-5, with D hard to call. The length of the CDR3 is 15 residues. Germline V CDR1 and CDR2: MNHEY, SMNVEV (reference sequence). V was trimmed by 6 bases and J by 2 bases, leaving 14 bases between them. In DNA form, the CDR3 reads TGTGCCAGCAGCCCAACACCGAGGGGCAATCAGCCCCAGCATTTT. Translated: CASSPTPRGNQPQHF.